These 32 T cell receptor beta chains originate from one sample sequenced in a study of T cell repertoires in cytomegalovirus infection. TCRdb fed the reads into MiXCR, producing one record per CDR3 protein. The profile shows roughly 720,000 distinct CDR3 sequences, approximately 40% of them singletons. Specimen: PBMCs. Every receptor here comes from a human donor in good health (CMV status not recorded). Some clones in this sample may be carry-over from other donors' samples.

The chain is built from TRBV28 and TRBJ2-7, with D uncertain. This CDR3 region has 15 residues. V was shortened by 6 bases and J by 0 bases, with 15 bases between the two germline ends. Germline V lookup: CDR1 MDHEN, CDR2 SYDVKM. This chain's CDR3 is CASRRFSFSSYEQYF. DNA of the CDR3: TGTGCCAGCAGAAGGTTTAGCTTTTCCTCCTACGAGCAGTACTTC.

In its sample, this clonotype was seen a few times. The chain carries TRBV12-3 or TRBV12-4 and TRBJ1-1; D unresolved. V lost 2 bases and J 5 bases, leaving 12 bases between the germline ends. CDR3 length equals 14 residues. The CDR3 bases are TGTGCCAGCAGTTTAAAAGGAAAGAGGACTGAAGCTTTCTTT. It codes for CASSLKGKRTEAFF.

The genes are TRBV7-9 and TRBJ2-7; D is possibly TRBD1 or TRBD2 (5 bases each). The CDR3 is made up of 13 amino acids. V was trimmed by 8 bases and J by 2 bases, leaving 13 bases between them. Germline CDR1 is SEHNR and CDR2 is FQNEAQ (reference sequence). The CDR3 DNA reads as TGTGCCAGCGAGGGACGCTACGCCTACGAGCAGTACTTC. Translating gives CASEGRYAYEQYF.

This clonotype turned up a few times. The V call is TRBV7-9, the J call TRBJ2-7; 9 positions agree with TRBD1. The CDR3 spans 11 residues. Per germline, CDR1 SEHNR and CDR2 FQNEAQ (reference sequence). The ends lost 9 bases at V and 10 bases at J; junction bases unmatched: 7. The CDR3 DNA is TGTGCCAGTACAGGGGGCGCCGAACAGTACTTC. The encoded protein is CASTGGAEQYF.

This clonotype was found a few times. The chain carries TRBV11-2 and TRBJ2-7; no reliable D call. V dropped 1 base and J dropped 5 bases, with 15 bases sitting between them. The CDR3 sequence is 15 residues long. The germline gives CDR1 SGHAT, CDR2 FQNNGV. CDR3 DNA sequence: TGTGCCAGCAGCTTAGGGGCCTCGGCAGGCCACGAGCAGTACTTC. This gives the protein CASSLGASAGHEQYF.

The rearrangement joins TRBV25-1 to TRBJ2-2; D might be TRBD1 (5 bases). Trimming shortened V by 0 bases and J by 2 bases, and 13 bases separated the two germline ends. This CDR3 has 17 amino acids. CDR1 is MGHDK, CDR2 SYGVNS, per germline. The CDR3 nucleotides are TGTGCCAGCAGTGAATATAAGGGGCTAGATAACACCGGGGAGCTGTTTTTT. It codes for CASSEYKGLDNTGELFF.

The chain recombines TRBV20-1 with TRBJ2-5, with D possibly matching TRBD2 (5 bases). Germline-derived CDR1 and CDR2 are DFQATT and SNEGSKA (reference sequence). The V end lost 0 bases, the J end lost 2 bases, and 7 bases lay between the germline ends. This CDR3 region has 13 residues. CDR3 coding DNA: TGCAGTGCTAGAGATAGCGCGCAAGAGACCCAGTACTTC. This gives the protein CSARDSAQETQYF.

The CDR3 loop is CSARDRATKNIQYF. The CDR3 DNA reads TGCAGTGCTAGGGACAGGGCAACCAAAAACATTCAGTACTTC. The chain couples TRBV20-1 to TRBJ2-4, with TRBD1 matching 8 bases. Germline V gene lookup returns CDR1 DFQATT and CDR2 SNEGSKA (reference sequence). The CDR3 loop spans 14 amino acids. The V gene end was trimmed by 3 bases and the J gene end by 2 bases; junction bases not matched to a gene: 3.

This clonotype was detected a few times. This rearrangement joins TRBV29-1 to TRBJ2-6; D is unresolved. Germline V lookup: CDR1 SQVTM, CDR2 ANQGSEA. V lost 2 bases, J lost 2 bases, and 4 bases lay in between. There are 13 residues in the CDR3. CDR3 sequence (DNA): TGCAGCGTTGAACAGCCTGGGGCCAACGTCCTGACTTTC. Residues: CSVEQPGANVLTF.

J is TRBJ2-1 and V is TRBV14; perhaps TRBD2 as D (6 bases). This CDR3 has 16 amino acids. V was clipped by 5 bases and J by 0 bases, with 14 bases between them. The germline V gene has CDR1 SGHDN and CDR2 FVKESK. The CDR3 DNA reads TGTGCCAGCAGCGCCCGGGACTTTAGCTCCTACAATGAGCAGTTCTTC. Encoded protein: CASSARDFSSYNEQFF.

The V and J genes are TRBV9 and TRBJ1-1; D uncertain. The CDR3 consists of 15 residues. Germline loops: CDR1 SGDLS, CDR2 YYNGEE. V shed 0 bases and J shed 0 bases, with 9 bases lying between them. CDR3 coding DNA: TGTGCCAGCAGCGTAGTCGGCAGCTTGAACACTGAAGCTTTCTTT. It translates to CASSVVGSLNTEAFF.

On this clonotype: The CDR3 carries no conserved terminal phenylalanine or tryptophan, so it likely arises from a read error. V usage is TRBV6-5 and J usage is TRBJ2-7; TRBD1 aligns across 8 bases. The CDR3 length is 16 residues. V lost 2 bases to trimming and J lost 1 base; unmatched junction nucleotides: 7. The V gene's germline CDR1 is MNHEY and CDR2 SVGAGI. In DNA form, the CDR3 reads TGTGCCAGCAGTTACGATTCAGGGGGCAGGTCCTACGAGCAGTACTGC. Translation gives CASSYDSGGRSYEQYC.

This clonotype was picked up one time. The genes are TRBV4-1 and TRBJ2-3; 7 positions agree with TRBD2. Germline V gives CDR1 MGHRA, CDR2 YSYEKL. V dropped 3 bases and J dropped 2; count of bases not matched to a gene: 5. The CDR3 contains 15 residues. CDR3 amino acids: CASSHTSAPTDTQYF. In DNA, the CDR3 is TGCGCCAGCAGCCATACTAGCGCACCCACAGATACGCAGTATTTT.

The chain recombines TRBV11-2 with TRBJ2-7; D remains ambiguous. Germline V gene data show CDR1 as SGHAT and CDR2 as FQNNGV. The CDR3 length is 14 residues. Trimming pared 6 bases from V and 2 bases from J, leaving 14 bases between. CDR3 protein: CASRTPGRPYEQYF. In DNA form, the CDR3 reads TGTGCCAGCAGGACCCCGGGCCGCCCCTACGAGCAGTACTTC.

The count of this clonotype is one. The chain combines TRBV19 with TRBJ1-1, with 7 bases aligning to TRBD1. V shed 6 bases, J shed 7 bases, and the junction held 14 bases outside the gene matches. CDR1 and CDR2 from the germline V gene are LNHDA and SQIVND (reference sequence). The CDR3 has 15 amino acids. The DNA of the CDR3 is TGTGCCAGTAGGGGGGTCTGGGGACAGCCTCATGAAGCTTTCTTT. This codes for CASRGVWGQPHEAFF.

This rearrangement joins TRBV7-2 to TRBJ2-1; TRBD2 aligns across 12 bases. From germline, CDR1 is SGHTA and CDR2 FQGNSA. With 3 bases clipped from V and 6 bases from J, the junction kept 6 bases outside the gene matches. The CDR3 extends over 16 amino acids. CDR3 sequence (DNA): TGTGCCAGCAGCTTGGCTAGCGGGAGGGCCTCCAATGAGCAGTTCTTC. Translation: CASSLASGRASNEQFF.

The chain employs TRBV19 and TRBJ2-1, with D unresolved. CDR3 length: 14 amino acids. Looked up from germline, CDR1 is LNHDA and CDR2 is SQIVND (reference sequence). Trimming took 5 bases from V and 1 from J, leaving 9 bases between them. The CDR3 sequence: CASSSVVSYNEQFF. The CDR3 DNA reads TGTGCCAGTAGTTCCGTGGTGTCCTACAATGAGCAGTTCTTC.

CDR3 loop: CASSSGLLGQPQHF. The DNA for the CDR3 is TGTGCCAGCAGCTCGGGACTCCTGGGGCAGCCCCAGCATTTT. The V gene is TRBV11-2, the J gene TRBJ1-5; tentative D call: TRBD1 (5 bases). CDR3 length equals 14 residues. Looked up from germline, CDR1 is SGHAT and CDR2 is FQNNGV. V was shortened by 4 bases and J by 7 bases, with 14 bases between the two germline ends.

This clonotype was counted between two and nine times. This chain joins TRBV28 and TRBJ2-7, with 9 positions matching TRBD1. Per germline, CDR1 MDHEN and CDR2 SYDVKM. The CDR3 is 15 residues long. Trimming at V came to 2 bases and at J to 3 bases, leaving 5 bases not matched to a gene. This CDR3 is CASSLTGQGHYEQYF. In DNA, the CDR3 is TGTGCCAGCAGTTTAACGGGACAGGGACACTACGAGCAGTACTTC.

In regard to this clonotype: Sequence at one end of the junction differs from germline and may be a read error. This rearrangement joins TRBV7-2 to TRBJ1-2, with 8 bases lining up with TRBD1. Germline V lookup: CDR1 SGHTA, CDR2 FQGNSA. This CDR3 is built from 14 residues. The CDR3, as DNA: TGTGCCAGCATCTTAGGACAGGGCCCGCGGGGCTACACCTTC. Protein sequence: CASILGQGPRGYTF. Complete variable domain (other parts from reference TRBV7-2 and TRBJ1-2): GAGVSQSPSNKVTEKGKDVELRCDPISGHTALYWYRQSLGQGLEFLIYFQGNSAPDKSGLPSDRFSAERTGGSVSTLTIQRTQQEDSAVYLCASILGQGPRGYTFGSGTRLTVV.

The rearrangement uses TRBV19 and TRBJ2-3; a weak D match, TRBD2 (5 bases). Trimming left V 1 base short and J 6 bases short, with 11 bases between. CDR3 size: 14 residues. In germline, CDR1 is LNHDA, CDR2 SQIVND (reference sequence). This CDR3 reads CASSIGTPVDTQYF. In DNA, the CDR3 is TGTGCCAGTAGTATAGGGACTCCGGTGGATACGCAGTATTTT.

This sequence joins TRBV19 and TRBJ2-1; D ambiguous. The CDR3 contains 15 residues. CDR1 is LNHDA and CDR2 is SQIVND in the germline V gene (reference sequence). With 3 bases removed from V and 6 bases from J, the gap between germline ends came to 15 bases. CDR3 in DNA: TGTGCCAGTAGTATGAGTCAGAGAGTCACCAATGAGCAGTTCTTC. Translation gives CASSMSQRVTNEQFF.

This clonotype was seen a few times. The chain is built from TRBV12-3 or TRBV12-4 and TRBJ2-1, with D perhaps matching TRBD1 or TRBD2 (5 bases each). Trimming shortened V by 3 bases and J by 3 bases, and 18 bases separated the two germline ends. This CDR3 is 17 amino acids long. The CDR3 reads CASSLGERSRHYNEQFF. CDR3 sequence (DNA): TGTGCCAGCAGTTTGGGGGAAAGGAGCCGACACTACAATGAGCAGTTCTTC.

This clonotype has a count of ten or more. V usage is TRBV7-2 and J usage is TRBJ2-4; 8 nucleotides agree with TRBD1. Per germline, CDR1 SGHTA and CDR2 FQGNSA. There are 16 residues in the CDR3. J gave up 0 bases and V 5 bases, and 6 bases lay outside the gene matches. The CDR3 here is CASSPRQGSAKNIQYF. Here the CDR3 DNA reads TGTGCCAGCAGCCCAAGACAGGGGTCAGCCAAAAACATTCAGTACTTC.

The rearrangement links TRBV6-6 to TRBJ1-1; D unresolved. Between the trimmed V and J ends, which lost 6 bases and 6 bases, there was a span of 14 bases. The CDR3 sequence is 13 residues long. Germline V gene data show CDR1 as MNHNY and CDR2 as SVGAGI (reference sequence). DNA for the CDR3: TGTGCCAGCAGCTCTCTCACAGACCCTGAAGCTTTCTTT. Protein sequence: CASSSLTDPEAFF.

This chain links TRBV25-1 with TRBJ2-6; D remains ambiguous. This CDR3 comprises 15 residues. Trimming took off 1 base at V and 1 base at J, with 5 bases between the two ends. Germline-derived CDR1 and CDR2 are MGHDK and SYGVNS. As DNA, the CDR3 is TGTGCCAGCAGTGAATCGCGGTCTGGGGCCAACGTCCTGACTTTC. Translated, it gives CASSESRSGANVLTF.

In this sample, this clonotype turned up a few times. This chain joins TRBV6-5 and TRBJ2-2; the match to TRBD2 covers 7 bases. The length of the CDR3 is 14 residues. The germline V gene encodes CDR1 MNHEY and CDR2 SVGAGI. Trimming took 5 bases from V and 6 from J; bases not matched to a gene: 6. Written as DNA, the CDR3 is TGTGCCAGCAGTCACCCCAGCGGGGCCGGGGAGCTGTTTTTT. It codes for CASSHPSGAGELFF.

This clonotype was counted a few times. This CDR3 reads CASKFLGEETQYF. CDR3 DNA: TGTGCCAGCAAATTTTTGGGGGAGGAGACCCAGTACTTC. This chain joins TRBV27 and TRBJ2-5; D assignment may be TRBD1 or TRBD2 (5 bases each). The CDR3 has 13 amino acids. The V gene's germline CDR1 is MNHEY and CDR2 SMNVEV (reference sequence). Trimming stripped 7 bases from V and 5 bases from J, with 14 bases between.

This rearrangement joins TRBV28 to TRBJ2-7; 12 bases agree with TRBD1. CDR1 is MDHEN and CDR2 is SYDVKM in the germline V gene. This CDR3 contains 16 residues. V lost 7 bases, J lost 2 bases, and 9 bases stayed unmatched. DNA of the CDR3: TGTGCCAGCAAAAAATGGGGGACAGGGGGCACCTACGAGCAGTACTTC. This translates into CASKKWGTGGTYEQYF.

J is TRBJ2-1 and V is TRBV20-1; D not resolved. Per germline, CDR1 DFQATT and CDR2 SNEGSKA (reference sequence). Trimming pared 3 bases from V and 8 bases from J, leaving 2 bases between. The CDR3 contains 9 residues. CDR3 DNA: TGCAGTGCTAGCTATGAGCAGTTCTTC. Translation: CSASYEQFF.

This clonotype was picked up many times. The chain uses TRBV7-8 and TRBJ2-2; TRBD1 matches 10 bases. The CDR3 length is 18 residues. J was trimmed by 5 bases and V by 5 bases; bases with no gene match: 14. Per the germline V gene, CDR1 is SGHVS and CDR2 is FQNEAQ. CDR3 bases: TGTGCCAGCAGCCGAGTCATCTCCGGGACAGGGGTTACCGGGGAGCTGTTTTTT. It translates to CASSRVISGTGVTGELFF.

The sample holds many counts of this clonotype. This chain connects TRBV18 to TRBJ2-7; 8 nucleotides align to TRBD1. V lost 3 bases, J lost 6 bases, and 4 bases stayed unmatched. The length of the CDR3 is 13 residues. Germline-derived CDR1 and CDR2 are KGHSH and LQKENI. The CDR3 spells CASSPGRGREQYF. The CDR3 nucleotides are TGTGCCAGCTCACCGGGCAGGGGGCGCGAGCAGTACTTC.